This T cell receptor beta chain was captured in a study of Ad26.COV2.S vaccination and SARS-CoV-2 variants. Libraries were prepared by immunoSEQ multiplex PCR; TCRdb keeps only in-frame clonotypes and omits some of them. Among around 400,000 clones, 83% were seen once, and the ten largest hold about 7.1%. Regarding the study as a whole: From the TCR breadth and depth analyses, total T cell responses may have been underestimated.

V gave up 6 bases and J gave up 8 bases; unmatched junction bases: 7. From germline, CDR1 is MNHEY and CDR2 SVGAGI. The CDR3 totals 13 residues. Treatment defined: 19 received Ad26.COV2.S at low or high dose, single or two shots; about five received placebo; per-sample allocation not given. Specimens were obtained on day 63 following the first vaccine or placebo injection. In the case of this clone: Its specificity is not known.

The source is a person between 18 and 65 years old who received the Ad26.COV2.S COVID-19 vaccine or a placebo. The chain has TRBV6-5 and TRBJ2-4; 7 bases are a match to TRBD1. The starting material was peripheral blood, obtained in a trial of Ad26.COV2.S vaccine versus placebo. The CDR3 loop is CASRGAGGHIQYF. The CDR3 DNA reads TGTGCCAGCAGAGGGGCAGGGGGTCACATTCAGTACTTC.